The entry below describes one T cell receptor (beta chain). This entry comes from a study of T cell responses to AZD1222 COVID-19 vaccine. Profiling relied on immunoSEQ multiplex PCR, and the TCRdb table lists in-frame clones only, not all of them. The sample includes about 150,000 clones, roughly 84% of them seen just once. With 0 bases clipped from V and 5 bases from J, the junction kept 5 bases outside the gene matches. Germline CDR1 reads SGHRS; CDR2 reads YFSETQ. This CDR3 is built from 15 residues. This sample comprised peripheral blood, obtained on day 0 of AZD1222 vaccination. The rearrangement joins TRBV5-1 to TRBJ1-5, with 7 bases matching TRBD1. The receptor's source is an adult in good health. The CDR3 region is CASSLGQGVHQPQHF. In DNA form, the CDR3 reads TGCGCCAGCAGCTTGGGACAGGGAGTGCATCAGCCCCAGCATTTT.